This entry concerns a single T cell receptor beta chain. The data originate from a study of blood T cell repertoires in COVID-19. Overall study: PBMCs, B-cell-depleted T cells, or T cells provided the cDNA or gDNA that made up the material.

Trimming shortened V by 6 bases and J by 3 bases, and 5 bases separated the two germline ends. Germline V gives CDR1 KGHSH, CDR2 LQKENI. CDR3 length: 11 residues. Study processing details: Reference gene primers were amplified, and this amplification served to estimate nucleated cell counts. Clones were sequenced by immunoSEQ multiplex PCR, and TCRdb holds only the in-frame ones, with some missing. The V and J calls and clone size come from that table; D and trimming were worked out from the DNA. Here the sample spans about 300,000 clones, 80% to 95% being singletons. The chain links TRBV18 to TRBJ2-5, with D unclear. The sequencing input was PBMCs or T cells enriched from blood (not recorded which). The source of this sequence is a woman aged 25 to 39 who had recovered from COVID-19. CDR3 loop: CASSSKETQYF. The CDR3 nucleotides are TGTGCCAGCTCGTCTAAAGAGACCCAGTACTTC.